Listed here are 7 T cell receptor beta chains from one sample, sequenced in a study of Graves' ophthalmopathy and Graves' hyperthyroidism. Amplification from RNA transcripts yielded the TCR beta CDR3 regions. The authors performed first-round RT-PCR with HTBI primers and then a second-round multiplex PCR. Via MiXCR, TCRdb re-called the multiplex PCR reads, giving one row per CDR3 protein. The sample shows around 400,000 distinct CDR3 sequences, 21% of them seen only once. The sample comprised peripheral blood. These receptors were taken from a woman under 30 with stable Graves' hyperthyroidism.

This clonotype was counted many times. This chain joins TRBV6-5 and TRBJ2-7; 8 bases align to TRBD1. The V gene's germline CDR1 is MNHEY and CDR2 SVGAGI. This CDR3 region has 15 residues. V gave up 6 bases and J gave up 6 bases; unmatched junction bases: 13. The CDR3 loop is CASRYLTGARSEQYF. The CDR3 nucleotides are TGTGCCAGCAGGTACCTGACAGGGGCACGGAGCGAGCAGTACTTC.

This clonotype appeared many times. The rearrangement uses TRBV12-3 or TRBV12-4 and TRBJ1-1; D may be TRBD1 (6 bases). The CDR3 sequence is 11 residues long. V was clipped by 6 bases and J by 7 bases, with 9 bases between them. The CDR3 loop is CASRQGLEAFF. Here the CDR3 DNA reads TGTGCCAGCAGACAGGGACTTGAAGCTTTCTTT.

The chain recombines TRBV27 with TRBJ2-7; D could derive from TRBD1 or TRBD2 (5 bases each). This CDR3 has 13 residues. From germline, CDR1 is MNHEY and CDR2 SMNVEV (reference sequence). V dropped 4 bases and J dropped 5 bases, with 12 bases sitting between them. The CDR3 sequence is CASSSFWGNEQYF. The CDR3 DNA reads as TGTGCCAGCAGTTCTTTCTGGGGGAACGAGCAGTACTTC.

The sample holds many counts of this clonotype. The chain couples TRBV19 to TRBJ1-5, with D unresolved. The CDR3 has 13 residues. V was cut by 3 bases and J by 8 bases, with 11 bases left in between. The V gene's germline CDR1 is LNHDA and CDR2 SQIVND (reference sequence). CDR3: CASSMGGREPQHF. DNA of the CDR3: TGTGCCAGTAGTATGGGAGGCCGGGAGCCCCAGCATTTT.

V gene TRBV20-1 combines with J gene TRBJ2-2; D not resolved. Germline V gene data show CDR1 as DFQATT and CDR2 as SNEGSKA (reference sequence). V was shortened by 5 bases and J by 2 bases, with 15 bases between the two germline ends. The CDR3 totals 15 residues. The CDR3 nucleotides read TGCAGTGCTCCCCCGCTCGGGCCCAACACCGGGGAGCTGTTTTTT. Translation gives CSAPPLGPNTGELFF.

This clonotype was counted many times. The chain couples TRBV19 to TRBJ1-1; the match to TRBD1 covers 10 bases. The length of the CDR3 is 15 residues. Germline CDR1 and CDR2: LNHDA and SQIVND (reference sequence). V was clipped by 3 bases and J by 1 base; unmatched bases: 2. The chain's CDR3 is CASSMWDRGNTEAFF. Here the CDR3 DNA reads TGTGCCAGTAGTATGTGGGACAGGGGGAACACTGAAGCTTTCTTT.

This clonotype was recorded a few times. Possible read error: a much larger clone is one base away. The chain has TRBV6-2 or TRBV6-3 and TRBJ1-6, with D uncertain. Germline CDR1 MNHEY, CDR2 SVGEGT. This CDR3 has 15 residues. The CDR3 DNA reads TGTGCCAGCAGAAAGGAGTATACTTTACATTCACACCTCCACTTT. Translating gives CASRKEYTLHSHLHF.